Listed below are T cell receptor beta chains from one sample, sequenced in a study of liver allograft versus peripheral blood T cells. TCRdb recomputed calls from the reads with MiXCR, one row per CDR3 protein. The data show 6,500 to 9,000 distinct CDR3 sequences, about 20% seen once. The receptor set was obtained from a human patient who had a liver transplant. Some T cells may arise from the graft donor. CDR3s include the opening cysteine and the closing phenylalanine or tryptophan. A D gene is named only where the DNA matches it firmly. Part of the rows lack a size; the others show once, few, many or a class for expanded clones.

cdr3_nt,cdr3_aa,clone_size,v_call,j_call,d_call
TGTGCCAGCAGTTTACCCCGGGCAGCGAACACTGAAGCTTTCTTT,CASSLPRAANTEAFF,few,TRBV12-3/TRBV12-4,TRBJ1-1,.
TGTGCCAGCACCAGACAGGGATATACAGATACGCAGTATTTT,CASTRQGYTDTQYF,.,TRBV6-2/TRBV6-3,TRBJ2-3,TRBD1
TGTGCCAGCAGCTATTGGCAGGACAGAAACACTGAAGCTTTCTTT,CASSYWQDRNTEAFF,.,TRBV11-2,TRBJ1-1,.
TGTGCCAGTAGACCCTTCAACCAGCCCCAGCATTTT,CASRPFNQPQHF,.,TRBV19,TRBJ1-5,.
TGTGCCAGCTCACCCTCGGGAGCGGATTCCTACGAGCAGTACTTC,CASSPSGADSYEQYF,medium-sized,TRBV18,TRBJ2-7,.
TGTGCCAGCAGCTTGGGGGGGACCGGGGAGCTGTTTTTT,CASSLGGTGELFF,few,TRBV5-4,TRBJ2-2,.
TGTGCCAGCAGAGAAACGGCGAGGACTGAAGCTTTCTTT,CASRETARTEAFF,medium-sized,TRBV6-2/TRBV6-3,TRBJ1-1,.
TGTGCCAGCAGCTTATTCCCCTTTGATTCTGACTATGGCTACACCTTC,CASSLFPFDSDYGYTF,.,TRBV7-9,TRBJ1-2,.
TGTGCCAGCAGCGTAGAAGGGACAGGGTACACCGGGGAGCTGTTTTTT,CASSVEGTGYTGELFF,medium-sized,TRBV9,TRBJ2-2,TRBD1
TGTGCCAGCGCCGGGCTCCTCTCTGGAAACACCATATATTTT,CASAGLLSGNTIYF,many,TRBV14,TRBJ1-3,.
TGTGCCAGCAGTGAATGGGACAGGGACACGGATGGCTACACCTTC,CASSEWDRDTDGYTF,many,TRBV25-1,TRBJ1-2,TRBD1
TGTGCCAGCAGCTACGCAGGGAAAACCGGGGAGCTGTTTTTT,CASSYAGKTGELFF,medium-sized,TRBV13,TRBJ2-2,.
TGTGCCAGCAGTGAGGAGGAGGGCGCGGAGCTAGTCTATGGCTACACCTTC,CASSEEEGAELVYGYTF,.,TRBV2,TRBJ1-2,.
TGTGCTAGTGGTCTTTTTCACCCGGGACAGGGCCACAATGAGCAGTTCTTC,CASGLFHPGQGHNEQFF,.,TRBV12-5,TRBJ2-1,TRBD1
TGTGCCAGCAGTGAAGGGGCGAGCTCCTACGAGCAGTACTTC,CASSEGASSYEQYF,medium-sized,TRBV6-1,TRBJ2-7,.
TGTGCCAGCAGCTTTACGACCCATTACGAGCAGTACTTC,CASSFTTHYEQYF,.,TRBV7-2,TRBJ2-7,.
TGTGCCAGCAGGACAGGGATGATCCTTGTTAACTATGGCTACACCTTC,CASRTGMILVNYGYTF,many,TRBV6-5,TRBJ1-2,TRBD1
TGTGCCAGCAGTCCCGGACTAGCGGACAATGAGCAGTTCTTC,CASSPGLADNEQFF,medium-sized,TRBV12-3/TRBV12-4,TRBJ2-1,TRBD2
TGTGCCTGGAGTCCGAGCTATGGCTACACCTTC,CAWSPSYGYTF,.,TRBV30,TRBJ1-2,.
TGTGCCAGCAGTTTATCAGAGGGAGGAAACACCGGGGAGCTGTTTTTT,CASSLSEGGNTGELFF,medium-sized,TRBV27,TRBJ2-2,.
TGTGCCAGCAGCCCCTCGACAGGGCCGTATAACTATGGCTACACCTTC,CASSPSTGPYNYGYTF,few,TRBV6-5,TRBJ1-2,TRBD1
TGTGCCAGCAGCTCCCCGGGACAGGGGTCCTACGAGCAGTACTTC,CASSSPGQGSYEQYF,.,TRBV5-5,TRBJ2-7,TRBD1
TGTGCCATCAGTCAAGGGAGTACTGAAGCTTTCTTT,CAISQGSTEAFF,medium-sized,TRBV10-3,TRBJ1-1,.
TGCAGTGCTAGATCGATGAACACTGAAGCTTTCTTT,CSARSMNTEAFF,.,TRBV20-1,TRBJ1-1,.
TGTGCCAGCAGATCGGGACTGGACGAAACCTACACCTTC,CASRSGLDETYTF,few,TRBV12-3/TRBV12-4,TRBJ1-2,.
TGTGCCAGCAGCGGTCCGGGACTAGCGCAAAGCTCCTACAATGAGCAGTTCTTC,CASSGPGLAQSSYNEQFF,many,TRBV9,TRBJ2-1,TRBD2
TGTGCCAGCAGCCCCGGACAGGGCACGCTCCCCCAGCATTTT,CASSPGQGTLPQHF,few,TRBV9,TRBJ1-5,TRBD1
TGTGCCAGCAGTTTAGGGTCAAGTTTGAACGGCTACACCTTC,CASSLGSSLNGYTF,.,TRBV12-3/TRBV12-4,TRBJ1-2,.
TGTGCCAGCAGTGGAACGGCGACATATGGCTACACCTTC,CASSGTATYGYTF,many,TRBV6-1,TRBJ1-2,.
TGTGCCAGCAGCGAGGGGGACAGTTATGTCACTGAAGCTTTCTTT,CASSEGDSYVTEAFF,medium-sized,TRBV9,TRBJ1-1,TRBD1
TGTGCCAGCAGTTTAGTAACAGCCTCTGGAAACACCATATATTTT,CASSLVTASGNTIYF,.,TRBV12-3/TRBV12-4,TRBJ1-3,.
TGCAGCGTGGGGGGACAGCCCGCCTATGGCTACACCTTC,CSVGGQPAYGYTF,medium-sized,TRBV29-1,TRBJ1-2,TRBD1
TGTGCCAGCTCGCGGGGGGCGAGCTCCTACAATGAGCAGTTCTTC,CASSRGASSYNEQFF,many,TRBV27,TRBJ2-1,TRBD2
TGTGCCACCAGTGATTGGCTTGCCCCGGGCAAATATAATTCACCCCTCCACTTT,CATSDWLAPGKYNSPLHF,few,TRBV24-1,TRBJ1-6,.
TGTGCCAGTAGTATAGAGGGGACAGGGGATCAGCCCCAGCATTTT,CASSIEGTGDQPQHF,few,TRBV19,TRBJ1-5,TRBD1
TGTGCCAGCTCCCAGATCAGGACAGACGGGACCCAGTACTTC,CASSQIRTDGTQYF,.,TRBV27,TRBJ2-5,.
TGTGCCGTGGGTTCGGGAAAAAAACTGTTTTTT,CAVGSGKKLFF,.,TRBV27,TRBJ1-4,.
TGTGCCAGCAGCCTGGGGAGATACGAGCAGTACTTC,CASSLGRYEQYF,.,TRBV5-4,TRBJ2-7,.
TGTGCCAGCAACCACAGGGGTCTGAACACTGAAGCTTTCTTT,CASNHRGLNTEAFF,many,TRBV11-1,TRBJ1-1,TRBD1
TGTGCCAGCAGCTTCATGGATGTGGGAAAACTGTTTTTT,CASSFMDVGKLFF,many,TRBV7-9,TRBJ1-4,.
TGTGCCAGCAGCTTGGAGCGGGGGCGAGGAGCTAACTATGGCTACACCTTC,CASSLERGRGANYGYTF,many,TRBV5-4,TRBJ1-2,.
TGTGCCAGCAGCACCTACGGACAGGGCTCTGGAAACACCATATATTTT,CASSTYGQGSGNTIYF,medium-sized,TRBV9,TRBJ1-3,TRBD1
TGTGCCAGCAGCCGCGACGGAGGCACTGAAGCTTTCTTT,CASSRDGGTEAFF,.,TRBV5-4,TRBJ1-1,.
TGTGCCAGCAGCCCTGCGGGGGGGCCACAGAATGAGCAGTTCTTC,CASSPAGGPQNEQFF,.,TRBV7-9,TRBJ2-1,TRBD2
TGCAGCGTCGGGCCGACTAGCGAAACCTACAATGAGCAGTTCTTC,CSVGPTSETYNEQFF,medium-sized,TRBV29-1,TRBJ2-1,TRBD2
TGTGCCAGCAGCGCAGGGGGAAGACAGCCCCAGCATTTT,CASSAGGRQPQHF,.,TRBV27,TRBJ1-5,TRBD1
TGCAGTGCGAAACCGGGACAATCCTACACAGATACGCAGTATTTT,CSAKPGQSYTDTQYF,few,TRBV20-1,TRBJ2-3,.
TGTGCCAGCAGCTTAGAGACTAGCAACAATGAGCAGTTCTTC,CASSLETSNNEQFF,medium-sized,TRBV13,TRBJ2-1,TRBD2
TGTGCCAGTAGTAAAGGGGGTTTGCAGCCCCAGCATTTT,CASSKGGLQPQHF,.,TRBV19,TRBJ1-5,.
TGTGCCAGCAGTTACCTCAGCGGGGGGCGGGAGACGCAGTATTTT,CASSYLSGGRETQYF,once,TRBV6-5,TRBJ2-3,TRBD2
TGTGCCAGCACTAGGACAGGGGTCTGGGGTGAAAAACTGTTTTTT,CASTRTGVWGEKLFF,.,TRBV6-1,TRBJ1-4,TRBD1
TGTGCCACCCAAAGCCCCCACGAGCAGTACTTC,CATQSPHEQYF,medium-sized,TRBV6-5,TRBJ2-7,.
TGCAGCGTTGAAGAGGCCTACTATGGCTACACCTTC,CSVEEAYYGYTF,medium-sized,TRBV29-1,TRBJ1-2,.
TGTGCCAGCAGCTGTAAGAGTCCTAACTATGGCTACACCTTC,CASSCKSPNYGYTF,.,TRBV7-9,TRBJ1-2,.
TGCAGTGCTAGAGATGGCCTAGCGGGCACCTACGAGCAGTACTTC,CSARDGLAGTYEQYF,few,TRBV20-1,TRBJ2-7,TRBD2
TGTGCCAGCAGCTCACAGGGATCTAATCAGCCCCAGCATTTT,CASSSQGSNQPQHF,.,TRBV7-9,TRBJ1-5,.
TGTGCCAGCGCCGATCCAAACACTGAAGCTTTCTTT,CASADPNTEAFF,.,TRBV6-2/TRBV6-3,TRBJ1-1,.
TGTGCCAGCAGCGCCCGGGACACTGAAGCTTTCTTT,CASSARDTEAFF,.,TRBV7-9,TRBJ1-1,.
TGTGCCAGCAGCCTCGGTAGCGTAAAAGCTTTCTTT,CASSLGSVKAFF,.,TRBV7-9,TRBJ1-1,.
TGTGCCAGCAACGACAGGGGGACATTCGGAGCTTTCTTT,CASNDRGTFGAFF,medium-sized,TRBV6-5,TRBJ1-1,TRBD1